The rows below give T cell receptor beta chains drawn from one sample of a study of early stage breast cancer tumors. The assay was immunoSEQ multiplex PCR, and TCRdb's table has in-frame clones only and misses some. This repertoire shows more than 65,000 clones, about 85% found once; its top ten account for approximately 4.5%. Input material: blood. Receptor source: a person in their 40s with breast cancer. The CDR3 runs from the conserved cysteine through the conserved F or W. A D gene is named only where the DNA matches it firmly. Clone size appears in some rows only: once, few, many, or a class for an expanded clone.

V gene	J gene	clone size	D gene	CDR3 DNA	CDR3 protein
TRBV30	TRBJ2-2	few	TRBD2	TGTGCCTGGAGTGTACGGACTAGCGGGAAAACAGGCGGGGAGCTGTTTTTT	CAWSVRTSGKTGGELFF
TRBV10-3	TRBJ1-2	few	TRBD1	TGTGCCGTGCAGGGACAGGGTGCTGATGGCTACACCTTC	CAVQGQGADGYTF
TRBV27	TRBJ2-3	NA	NA	TGTGCCAGCAGTGGGGGTGAGGGAGTGACAGATACGCAGTATTTT	CASSGGEGVTDTQYF
TRBV7-8	TRBJ2-5	NA	NA	TGTGCCAGCAGCTTAGTCGTCAGGGGATTCCAAGAGACCCAGTACTTC	CASSLVVRGFQETQYF
TRBV5-1	TRBJ2-2	few	NA	TGCGCCAGCAGCCCGAACGCAGGGCTCAACACCGGGGAGCTGTTTTTT	CASSPNAGLNTGELFF
TRBV5-6	TRBJ2-7	NA	TRBD1	TGTGCCAGCAGCGTTGGGACAGGTGGCGAGCAGTACTTC	CASSVGTGGEQYF
TRBV7-9	TRBJ1-2	NA	NA	TGTGCCAGCAGCTTATCCTCCATCCGCTCCTATGGCTACACCTTC	CASSLSSIRSYGYTF
TRBV29-1	TRBJ2-3	NA	TRBD2	TGCAGCGTAGCTAGTCTGACTAGCGCAGATACGCAGTATTTT	CSVASLTSADTQYF
TRBV5-1	TRBJ2-1	NA	NA	TGCGCCAGCAGCCGGACCATGGAGCGGAGGGGGTATGAGCAGTTCTTC	CASSRTMERRGYEQFF
TRBV7-2	TRBJ2-1	once	NA	TGTGCCAGCAGCTTAAGGTTCAATGAGCAGTTCTTC	CASSLRFNEQFF
TRBV2	TRBJ2-1	once	TRBD2	TGTGCCAGCAGTCCCTCTAGCGGGAGAACGAATGAGCAGTTCTTC	CASSPSSGRTNEQFF
TRBV4-1	TRBJ2-5	NA	NA	TGCGCCAGCAGCCAATTAGCTGAAGAGACCCAGTACTTC	CASSQLAEETQYF
TRBV4-1	TRBJ2-3	NA	NA	TGCGCCAGCAGGCCGGTGGCGGGACCCACAGATACGCAGTATTTT	CASRPVAGPTDTQYF
TRBV4-2	TRBJ2-7	NA	NA	TGTGCCAGCAGCCTACCAACAGGGAGCGAGCAGTACTTC	CASSLPTGSEQYF
TRBV5-1	TRBJ2-1	NA	TRBD2	TGCGCCAGCAGCAAGACTAGCGGGATCTCCTACAATGAGCAGTTCTTC	CASSKTSGISYNEQFF
TRBV11-1	TRBJ2-4	NA	NA	TGTGCCAGCAGCTTAGAGGAGAGCAAAAACATTCAGTACTTC	CASSLEESKNIQYF
TRBV5-8	TRBJ2-5	NA	NA	TGTGCCAGCAGCTTGACCCTTACTGGTATGCTAGGTGGCGAGACCCAGTACTTC	CASSLTLTGMLGGETQYF
TRBV6-5	TRBJ2-7	NA	NA	TGTGCCAGTACTAGCCCGAATTCCTACGAGCAGTACTTC	CASTSPNSYEQYF
TRBV28	TRBJ2-7	few	TRBD1	TGTGCCAGCAGTATACCGGGACAGGGCACATACGAGCAGTACTTC	CASSIPGQGTYEQYF
TRBV27	TRBJ2-1	NA	TRBD1	TGTGCCAGCAGTCTGGGACAGGGGGCCCGGAGGCTAGCGGAAAGGTATGAGCAGTTCTTC	CASSLGQGARRLAERYEQFF
TRBV7-9	TRBJ1-1	NA	NA	TGTGCCAGCAGCTTACTTCACAGGGACGGGACTGAAGCTTTCTTT	CASSLLHRDGTEAFF
TRBV7-3	TRBJ1-5	NA	TRBD1	TGCTGGACAGGGGGCGATCAGCCCCAGCATTTT	CWTGGDQPQHF
TRBV4-1	TRBJ1-4	NA	NA	TGCGCCAGCAGCCAAGTACAGGGAGGGAGTGAAAAACTGTTTTTT	CASSQVQGGSEKLFF
TRBV7-8	TRBJ1-5	NA	NA	TGTGCCAGCAGCGCAACAGGGCATCAGCCCCAGCATTTT	CASSATGHQPQHF
TRBV5-8	TRBJ2-5	NA	NA	TGTGCCAGCAGCCTGGCATCACCCGGAGGGGAGACCCAGTACTTC	CASSLASPGGETQYF
TRBV28	TRBJ1-1	NA	NA	TGTGCCAGTTCTAATTTGGGGCAGGTGAACACTGAAGCTTTCTTT	CASSNLGQVNTEAFF
TRBV19	TRBJ2-7	NA	NA	TGTGCCAGTAGTTCCCGGACTCGCTCCTACGAGCAGTACTTC	CASSSRTRSYEQYF
TRBV6-5	TRBJ2-7	NA	NA	TGTGCCAGCAGCCGCGACAGCCATAACTACGAGCAGTACTTC	CASSRDSHNYEQYF
TRBV29-1	TRBJ2-7	NA	TRBD1	TGCAGCGTTGGGTCAGGGGGCGCGAACGAGCAGTACTTC	CSVGSGGANEQYF
TRBV9	TRBJ2-5	once	TRBD2	TGTGCCAGCAGCGCGACTAGCCCGAAGGAAGAGACCCAGTACTTC	CASSATSPKEETQYF
TRBV9	TRBJ1-5	NA	NA	TGTGCCAGCAGCCCTAGTGAAGGATTTCATCAGCCCCAGCATTTT	CASSPSEGFHQPQHF
TRBV28	TRBJ2-7	NA	TRBD1	TGTGCCAGCAGTTTACCCTCGACAGGGGACTACGAGCAGTACTTC	CASSLPSTGDYEQYF
TRBV7-3	TRBJ2-5	NA	NA	TGTGCCAGCAGCTCCCCTGACACCAACCAAGAGACCCAGTACTTC	CASSSPDTNQETQYF
TRBV28	TRBJ2-7	NA	NA	TGTGCCAGCTTCACTTCGGGGTCCGAGCAGTACTTC	CASFTSGSEQYF
TRBV6-4	TRBJ1-1	NA	NA	TGTGCCAGCAGAGTAGACAGGAACACTGAAGCTTTCTTT	CASRVDRNTEAFF
TRBV5-4	TRBJ1-2	NA	NA	TGTGCCAGCAGCTTGGTCGGCAGGAACTATGGCTACACCTTC	CASSLVGRNYGYTF
TRBV19	TRBJ1-1	NA	NA	TGTGCCAGTAGTAGGGGTCTCGAGGGGGGGTGGACTGAAGCTTTCTTT	CASSRGLEGGWTEAFF
TRBV5-6	TRBJ2-3	NA	NA	TGTGCCAGCAGCTTCACAGATACGCAGTATTTT	CASSFTDTQYF
TRBV11-3	TRBJ1-5	NA	NA	TGTGCCAGCAGCTTAGAGAGAGAGAATCAGCCCCAGCATTTT	CASSLERENQPQHF
TRBV2	TRBJ2-4	NA	TRBD2	TGTGCCAGCAGTTCTATAAGCGGGAGCCAAAACATTCAGTACTTC	CASSSISGSQNIQYF
TRBV5-6	TRBJ1-1	NA	NA	TGTGCCAGCAGTCTATTGGGGGCTCGTGGAAACACTGAAGCTTTCTTT	CASSLLGARGNTEAFF
TRBV5-4	TRBJ2-1	NA	TRBD1	TGTGCCAGCAGCTCGACAGGGGGACACAATGAGCAGTTCTTC	CASSSTGGHNEQFF
TRBV6-1	TRBJ2-7	NA	NA	TGTGCCAGCAGCCTCATGGGGGAGGTCCCCTACGAGCAGTACTTC	CASSLMGEVPYEQYF
TRBV5-4	TRBJ2-2	NA	NA	TGTGCCTCCAAAGTGGGGGGCGCTCACACCGGGGAGCTGTTTTTT	CASKVGGAHTGELFF
TRBV5-1	TRBJ2-7	few	TRBD2	TGCGCCAGCAGCTTAGAGGGAGGGAACTACGAGCAGTACTTC	CASSLEGGNYEQYF
TRBV5-3	TRBJ1-2	NA	NA	TGTGCCAGAAGCTTGGTTTGGGAACCCCACTATGGCTACACCTTC	CARSLVWEPHYGYTF
TRBV10-3	TRBJ2-7	NA	TRBD1	TGTGCCATCGGGACAGGGTCAGTCGAGCAGTACTTC	CAIGTGSVEQYF